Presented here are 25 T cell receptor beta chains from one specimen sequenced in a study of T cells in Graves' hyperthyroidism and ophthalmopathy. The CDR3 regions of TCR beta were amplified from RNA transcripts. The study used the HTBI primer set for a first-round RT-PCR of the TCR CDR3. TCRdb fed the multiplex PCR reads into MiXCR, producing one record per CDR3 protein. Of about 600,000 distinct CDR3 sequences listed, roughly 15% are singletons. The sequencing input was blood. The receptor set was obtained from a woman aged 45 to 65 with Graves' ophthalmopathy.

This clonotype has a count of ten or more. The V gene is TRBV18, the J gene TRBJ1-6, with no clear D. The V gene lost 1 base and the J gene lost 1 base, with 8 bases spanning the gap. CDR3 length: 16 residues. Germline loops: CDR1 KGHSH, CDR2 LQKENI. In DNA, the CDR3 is TGTGCCAGCTCACCACTGTACAAGTCCTATAATTCACCCCTCCACTTT. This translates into CASSPLYKSYNSPLHF.

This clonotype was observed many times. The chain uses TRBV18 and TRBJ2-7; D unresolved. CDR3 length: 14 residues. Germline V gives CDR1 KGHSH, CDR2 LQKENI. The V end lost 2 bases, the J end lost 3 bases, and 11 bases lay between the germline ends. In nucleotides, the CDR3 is TGTGCCAGCTCACCATCCACTAACCTCTACGAGCAGTACTTC. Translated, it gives CASSPSTNLYEQYF.

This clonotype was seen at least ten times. The CDR3 region has the DNA TGTGCCAGCAGTGACTCTAGGGCTTATAGCAATCAGCCCCAGCATTTT. It specifies CASSDSRAYSNQPQHF. V usage is TRBV6-4 and J usage is TRBJ1-5; D gene unclear. Germline CDR1 is MRHNA and CDR2 is SNTAGT. The V end lost 0 bases, the J end lost 0 bases, and 9 bases lay between the germline ends. The CDR3 is made up of 16 amino acids.

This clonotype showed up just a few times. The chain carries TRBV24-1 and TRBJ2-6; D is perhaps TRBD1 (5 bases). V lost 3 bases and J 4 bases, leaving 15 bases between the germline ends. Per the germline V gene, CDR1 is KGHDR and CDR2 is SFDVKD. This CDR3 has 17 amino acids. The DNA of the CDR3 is TGTGCCACCAGTGATCATACTGGGGCAGCAGGGGCCAACGTCCTGACTTTC. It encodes CATSDHTGAAGANVLTF.

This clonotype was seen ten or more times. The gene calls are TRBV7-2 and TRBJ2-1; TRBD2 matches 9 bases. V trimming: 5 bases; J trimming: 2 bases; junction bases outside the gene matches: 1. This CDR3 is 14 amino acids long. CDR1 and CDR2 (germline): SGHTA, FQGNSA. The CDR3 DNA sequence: TGTGCCAGCAGCCGACTAGCGGCCTACAATGAGCAGTTCTTC. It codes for CASSRLAAYNEQFF.

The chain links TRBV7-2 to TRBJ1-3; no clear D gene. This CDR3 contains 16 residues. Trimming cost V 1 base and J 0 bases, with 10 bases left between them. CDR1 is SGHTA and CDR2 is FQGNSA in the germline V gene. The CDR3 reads CASSLERVYSGNTIYF. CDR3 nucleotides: TGTGCCAGCAGCTTAGAGAGGGTTTACTCTGGAAACACCATATATTTT.

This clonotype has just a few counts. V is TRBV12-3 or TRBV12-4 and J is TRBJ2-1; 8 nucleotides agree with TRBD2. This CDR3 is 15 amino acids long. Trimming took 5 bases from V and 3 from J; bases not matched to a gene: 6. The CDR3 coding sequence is TGTGCCAGCAGTCGGACTAGCAGATACTACAATGAGCAGTTCTTC. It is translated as CASSRTSRYYNEQFF.

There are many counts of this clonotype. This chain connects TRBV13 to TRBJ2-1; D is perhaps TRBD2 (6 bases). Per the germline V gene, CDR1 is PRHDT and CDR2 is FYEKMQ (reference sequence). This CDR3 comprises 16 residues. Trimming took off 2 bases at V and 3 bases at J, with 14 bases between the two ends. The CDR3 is CASSLWSTSSYNEQFF. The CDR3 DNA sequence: TGTGCCAGCAGCTTATGGTCAACTAGCAGCTACAATGAGCAGTTCTTC.

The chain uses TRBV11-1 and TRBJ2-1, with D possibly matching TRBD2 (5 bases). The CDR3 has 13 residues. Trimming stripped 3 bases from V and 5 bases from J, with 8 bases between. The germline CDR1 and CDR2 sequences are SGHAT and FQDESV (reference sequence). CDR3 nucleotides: TGTGCCAGCAGCTTCGGACTCCACAATGAGCAGTTCTTC. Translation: CASSFGLHNEQFF.

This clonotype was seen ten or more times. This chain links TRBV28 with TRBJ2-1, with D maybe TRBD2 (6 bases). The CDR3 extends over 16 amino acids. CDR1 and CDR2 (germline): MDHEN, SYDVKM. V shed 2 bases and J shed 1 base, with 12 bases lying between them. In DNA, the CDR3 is TGTGCCAGCAGTTTACTCGTCGGGGGTTCCTACAATGAGCAGTTCTTC. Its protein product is CASSLLVGGSYNEQFF.

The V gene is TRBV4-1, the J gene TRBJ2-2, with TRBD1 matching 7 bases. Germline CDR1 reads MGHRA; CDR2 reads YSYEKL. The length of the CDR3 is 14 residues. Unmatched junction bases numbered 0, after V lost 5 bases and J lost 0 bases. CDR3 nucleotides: TGCGCCAGCAGCACAGGGGCGAACACCGGGGAGCTGTTTTTT. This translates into CASSTGANTGELFF.

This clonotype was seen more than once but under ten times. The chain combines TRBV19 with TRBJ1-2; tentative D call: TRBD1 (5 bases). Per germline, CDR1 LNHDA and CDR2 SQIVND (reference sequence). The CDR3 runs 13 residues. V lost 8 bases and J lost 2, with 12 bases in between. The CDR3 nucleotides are TGTGCCAGTTTTGACCGGGACAACTATGGCTACACCTTC. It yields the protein CASFDRDNYGYTF.

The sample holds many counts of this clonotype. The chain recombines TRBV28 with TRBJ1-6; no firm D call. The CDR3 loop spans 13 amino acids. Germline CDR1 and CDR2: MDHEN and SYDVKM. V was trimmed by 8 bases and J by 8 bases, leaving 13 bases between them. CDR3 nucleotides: TGTGCCAGCTCGAGGGAGACTTATTCACCCCTCCACTTT. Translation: CASSRETYSPLHF.

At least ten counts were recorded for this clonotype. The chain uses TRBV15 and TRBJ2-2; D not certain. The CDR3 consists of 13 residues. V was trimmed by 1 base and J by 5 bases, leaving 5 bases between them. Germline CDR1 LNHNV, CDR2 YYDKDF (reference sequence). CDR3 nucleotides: TGTGCCACCAGCAGAGGATCGACCGGGGAGCTGTTTTTT. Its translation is CATSRGSTGELFF.

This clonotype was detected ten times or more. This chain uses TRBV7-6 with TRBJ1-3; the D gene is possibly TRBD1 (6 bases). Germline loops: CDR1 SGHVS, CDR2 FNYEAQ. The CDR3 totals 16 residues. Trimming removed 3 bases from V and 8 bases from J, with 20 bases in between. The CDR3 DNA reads TGTGCCAGCAGCTTCCGGACAGAGGAGGGTTTGGACACCATATATTTT. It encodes CASSFRTEEGLDTIYF. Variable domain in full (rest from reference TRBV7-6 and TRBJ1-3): GAGVSQSPRYKVTKRGQDVALRCDPISGHVSLYWYRQALGQGPEFLTYFNYEAQQDKSGLPNDRFSAERPEGSISTLTIQRTEQRDSAMYRCASSFRTEEGLDTIYFGEGSWLTVV.

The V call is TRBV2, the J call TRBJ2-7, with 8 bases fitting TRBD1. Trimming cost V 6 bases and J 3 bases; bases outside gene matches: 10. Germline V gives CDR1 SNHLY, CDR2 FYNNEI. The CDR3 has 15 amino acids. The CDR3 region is CASSVATGDIYEQYF. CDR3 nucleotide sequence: TGTGCCAGCAGCGTAGCGACAGGGGACATCTACGAGCAGTACTTC.

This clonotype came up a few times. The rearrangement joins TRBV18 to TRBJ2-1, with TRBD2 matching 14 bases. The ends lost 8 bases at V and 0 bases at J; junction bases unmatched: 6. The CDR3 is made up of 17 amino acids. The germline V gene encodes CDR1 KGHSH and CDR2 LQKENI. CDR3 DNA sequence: TGTGCCAGCACGGGACTAGCGGGAGTCATCTCCTACAATGAGCAGTTCTTC. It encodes CASTGLAGVISYNEQFF.

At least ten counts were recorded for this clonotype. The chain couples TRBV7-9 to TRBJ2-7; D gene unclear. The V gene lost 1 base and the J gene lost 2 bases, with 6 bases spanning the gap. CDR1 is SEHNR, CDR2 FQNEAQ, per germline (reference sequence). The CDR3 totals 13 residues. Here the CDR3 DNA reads TGTGCCAGCAGCTTAGGCGTAACCTACGAGCAGTACTTC. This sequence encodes CASSLGVTYEQYF.

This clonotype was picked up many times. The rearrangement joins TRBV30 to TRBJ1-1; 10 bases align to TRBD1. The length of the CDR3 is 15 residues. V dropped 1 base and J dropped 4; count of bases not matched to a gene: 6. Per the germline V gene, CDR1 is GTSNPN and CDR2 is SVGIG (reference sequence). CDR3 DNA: TGTGCCTGGAGTGCCGGGACAGGGGCCAGCACTGAAGCTTTCTTT. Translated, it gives CAWSAGTGASTEAFF.

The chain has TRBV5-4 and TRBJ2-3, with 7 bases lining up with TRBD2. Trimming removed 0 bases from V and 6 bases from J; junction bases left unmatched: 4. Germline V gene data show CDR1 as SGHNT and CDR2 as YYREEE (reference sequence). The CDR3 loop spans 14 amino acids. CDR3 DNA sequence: TGTGCCAGCAGCTTGGGGCGGGAGTTTGATACGCAGTATTTT. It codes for CASSLGREFDTQYF.

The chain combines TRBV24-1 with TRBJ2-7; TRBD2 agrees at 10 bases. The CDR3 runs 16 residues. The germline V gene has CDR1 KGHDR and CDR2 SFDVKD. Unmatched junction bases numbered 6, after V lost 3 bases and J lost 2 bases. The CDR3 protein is CATSDAGTSETYEQYF. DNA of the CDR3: TGTGCCACCAGTGATGCCGGGACTAGCGAGACCTACGAGCAGTACTTC.

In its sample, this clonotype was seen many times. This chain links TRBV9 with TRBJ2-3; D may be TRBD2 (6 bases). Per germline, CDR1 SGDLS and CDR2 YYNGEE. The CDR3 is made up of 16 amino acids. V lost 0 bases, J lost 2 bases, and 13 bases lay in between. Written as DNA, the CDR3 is TGTGCCAGCAGCGTAGGCCGGGACTCCCACACAGATACGCAGTATTTT. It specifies CASSVGRDSHTDTQYF.

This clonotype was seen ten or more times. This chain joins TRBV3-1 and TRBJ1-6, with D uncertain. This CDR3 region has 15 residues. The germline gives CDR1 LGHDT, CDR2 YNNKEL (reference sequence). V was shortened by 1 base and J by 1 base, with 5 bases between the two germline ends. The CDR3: CASSQGVSYNSPLHF. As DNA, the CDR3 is TGTGCCAGCAGCCAAGGAGTATCCTATAATTCACCCCTCCACTTT. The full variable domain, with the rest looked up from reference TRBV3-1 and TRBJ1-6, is DTAVSQTPKYLVTQMGNDKSIKCEQNLGHDTMYWYKQDSKKFLKIMFSYNNKELIINETVPNRFSPKSPDKAHLNLHINSLELGDSAVYFCASSQGVSYNSPLHFGNGTRLTVT.

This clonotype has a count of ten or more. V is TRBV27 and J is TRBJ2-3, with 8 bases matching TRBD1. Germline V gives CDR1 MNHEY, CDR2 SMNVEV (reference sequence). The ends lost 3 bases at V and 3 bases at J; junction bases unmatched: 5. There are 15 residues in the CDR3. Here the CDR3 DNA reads TGTGCCAGCAGTTTCATGACAGGGGTAACAGATACGCAGTATTTT. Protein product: CASSFMTGVTDTQYF.

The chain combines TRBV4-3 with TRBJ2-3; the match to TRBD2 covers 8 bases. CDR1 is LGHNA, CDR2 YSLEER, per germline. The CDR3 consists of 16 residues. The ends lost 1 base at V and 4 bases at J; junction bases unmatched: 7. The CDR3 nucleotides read TGCGCCAGCAGCCAAGGTGGAGCGGGAGTGGCAGATACGCAGTATTTT. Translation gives CASSQGGAGVADTQYF.